The 10 T cell receptor beta chains below all came from one sample that was sequenced in a study of STAT5B mutations in CD4+ large granular lymphocyte leukemia. The method was immunoSEQ multiplex PCR; TCRdb's version includes in-frame clones alone and lacks a portion of them. In the table there are 20,000 or so clones, less than 80% of which are singletons. The material sequenced was CD4+ T cells from blood buffy coats. The source is a human donor in good health.

The rearrangement uses TRBV11-3 and TRBJ2-2, with a tentative D call TRBD1 (6 bases). Deletions cut 1 base from V and 2 bases from J, with 17 bases between. The CDR3 consists of 18 residues. Germline V gene data show CDR1 as SGHNT and CDR2 as YENEEA. This CDR3 is CASSLVAGVGINTGELFF. The CDR3 nucleotides are TGTGCCAGCAGCTTAGTAGCAGGGGTCGGAATTAACACCGGGGAGCTGTTTTTT.

This clone has only one observation. This rearrangement joins TRBV6-1 to TRBJ1-4; possible D gene TRBD1, 6 bases. The CDR3 covers 14 residues. Trimming took off 5 bases at V and 5 bases at J, with 12 bases between the two ends. Germline V gene data show CDR1 as MNHNS and CDR2 as SASEGT. CDR3: CASSPQGRNEKLFF. CDR3 nucleotides: TGTGCCAGCAGTCCACAGGGCCGGAATGAAAAACTGTTTTTT.

This chain joins TRBV6-1 and TRBJ1-5; D is undetermined. Germline CDR1 MNHNS, CDR2 SASEGT. CDR3 length equals 15 residues. V lost 3 bases and J 0 bases, leaving 9 bases between the germline ends. CDR3 residues: CASSDRGDSNQPQHF. DNA for the CDR3: TGTGCCAGCAGTGATCGGGGTGATAGCAATCAGCCCCAGCATTTT.

V and J are TRBV2 and TRBJ1-3, with D maybe TRBD1 (5 bases). The CDR3 is 13 amino acids. The V and J ends lost 3 bases and 5 bases respectively, with 8 bases between them. Per the germline V gene, CDR1 is SNHLY and CDR2 is FYNNEI. As DNA, the CDR3 is TGTGCCAGCAGTGAGGGGCAGAGAAACACCATATATTTT. Residues: CASSEGQRNTIYF.

The genes are TRBV2 and TRBJ2-3; 9 bases fit TRBD2. Germline lookup yields CDR1 SNHLY and CDR2 FYNNEI. CDR3 length: 14 amino acids. Germline trimming cut 11 bases from V and 6 bases from J; bases unmatched to any gene: 12. This CDR3 is CACQMGLAKDTQYF. The CDR3 nucleotides are TGTGCCTGCCAAATGGGACTAGCTAAGGATACGCAGTATTTT.

The chain has TRBV29-1 and TRBJ2-3, with TRBD2 identical over 7 bases. Trimming cost V 3 bases and J 1 base; bases outside gene matches: 4. This CDR3 region has 14 residues. Germline values: CDR1 SQVTM, CDR2 ANQGSEA. In nucleotides, the CDR3 is TGCAGCGTTGAGCGGGAGCTCGGCACAGATACGCAGTATTTT. This encodes CSVERELGTDTQYF.

This clone was seen a handful of times. The V call is TRBV30, the J call TRBJ2-2; D remains ambiguous. CDR1 is GTSNPN, CDR2 SVGIG, per germline (reference sequence). The V gene lost 5 bases and the J gene lost 4 bases, with 8 bases spanning the gap. This CDR3 is built from 12 residues. The CDR3 spells CAWGSTTGELFF. The CDR3 DNA reads as TGTGCCTGGGGAAGTACCACCGGGGAGCTGTTTTTT.

The chain recombines TRBV5-6 with TRBJ1-1; no clear D gene. V was pared by 3 bases and J by 0 bases, with 12 bases between. Germline assignment: CDR1 SGHDT and CDR2 YYEEEE. The CDR3 extends over 15 amino acids. In DNA, the CDR3 is TGTGCCAGCAGCTCAAGAACAGTGGTGAACACTGAAGCTTTCTTT. It is translated as CASSSRTVVNTEAFF.

The chain combines TRBV11-2 with TRBJ2-5; possibly TRBD1 for D (6 bases). Germline V lookup: CDR1 SGHAT, CDR2 FQNNGV. Trimming pared 8 bases from V and 2 bases from J, leaving 21 bases between. This CDR3 comprises 16 residues. The CDR3 here is CASGTGKTGNQETQYF. The CDR3 region has the DNA TGTGCCAGCGGAACCGGTAAGACAGGAAATCAAGAGACCCAGTACTTC.

The chain has TRBV7-2 and TRBJ2-5, with 14 positions matching TRBD2. From germline, CDR1 is SGHTA and CDR2 FQGNSA. V shed 5 bases, J shed 4 bases, and the junction held 12 bases outside the gene matches. The CDR3 totals 18 residues. In DNA form, the CDR3 reads TGTGCCAGCAGCAGAGGGACTAGCGGGAGACGATTGGGAGAGACCCAGTACTTC. It is translated as CASSRGTSGRRLGETQYF.